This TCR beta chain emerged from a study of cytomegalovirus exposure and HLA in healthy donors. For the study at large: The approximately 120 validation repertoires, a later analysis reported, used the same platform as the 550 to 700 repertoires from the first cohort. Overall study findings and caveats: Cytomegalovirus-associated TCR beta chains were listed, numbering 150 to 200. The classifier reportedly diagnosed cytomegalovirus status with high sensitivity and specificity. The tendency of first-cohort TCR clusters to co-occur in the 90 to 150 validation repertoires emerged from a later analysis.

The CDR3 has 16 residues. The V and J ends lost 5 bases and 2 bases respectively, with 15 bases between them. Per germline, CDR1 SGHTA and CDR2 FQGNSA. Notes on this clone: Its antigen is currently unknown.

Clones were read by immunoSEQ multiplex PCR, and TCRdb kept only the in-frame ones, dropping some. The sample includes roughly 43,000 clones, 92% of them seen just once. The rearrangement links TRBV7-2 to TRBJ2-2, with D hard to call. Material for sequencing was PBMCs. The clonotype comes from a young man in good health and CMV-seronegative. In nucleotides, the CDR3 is TGTGCCAGCAGCCCAGTGGCACCCCAAAACACCGGGGAGCTGTTTTTT. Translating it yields CASSPVAPQNTGELFF.